These T cell receptor beta chains were read from a single sample in a study of spatial heterogeneity in lung cancer. A single record per CDR3 protein comes from TCRdb applying MiXCR to the 5' RACE reads. Counted here are 4,000 or so distinct CDR3 sequences, approximately 9% occurring once; the ten biggest clones make up under 30%. The sequencing here drew on lung tumor tissue, taken at surgery. The receptor source for this set is a male donor with early-stage non-small cell lung cancer. CDR3s include the opening cysteine and the closing phenylalanine or tryptophan. D genes are given only for firm matches. Only part of the rows carry a size: once, few, many, or a class if the clone is expanded.

v_call: TRBV10-3; j_call: TRBJ1-5; clone_size: medium-sized; d_call: TRBD1; cdr3_aa: CAFPEEGTGVVESNQPQHF; cdr3_nt: TGTGCCTTTCCCGAGGAAGGGACAGGGGTGGTCGAGAGCAATCAGCCCCAGCATTTT
v_call: TRBV5-6; j_call: TRBJ2-3; clone_size: few; d_call: NA; cdr3_aa: CASSLGADWQYF; cdr3_nt: TGTGCCAGCAGCTTGGGGGCAGATTGGCAGTATTTT
v_call: TRBV6-2/TRBV6-3; j_call: TRBJ2-5; clone_size: many; d_call: NA; cdr3_aa: CASSYSRIAQETQYF; cdr3_nt: TGTGCCAGCAGTTACTCCAGGATCGCCCAAGAGACCCAGTACTTC
v_call: TRBV5-1; j_call: TRBJ2-1; clone_size: medium-sized; d_call: NA; cdr3_aa: CASRRENSYNEQFF; cdr3_nt: TGCGCCAGCAGGCGTGAGAACTCCTACAATGAGCAGTTCTTC
v_call: TRBV5-1; j_call: TRBJ1-5; clone_size: NA; d_call: TRBD1; cdr3_aa: CASSLSTGEGQPQHF; cdr3_nt: TGCGCCAGCAGCTTGTCGACAGGGGAGGGTCAGCCCCAGCATTTT
v_call: TRBV18; j_call: TRBJ2-7; clone_size: NA; d_call: NA; cdr3_aa: CASSPLSGGASYEQYF; cdr3_nt: TGTGCCAGCTCACCACTTTCGGGGGGCGCGTCCTACGAGCAGTACTTC
v_call: TRBV7-8; j_call: TRBJ2-7; clone_size: many; d_call: TRBD2; cdr3_aa: CASSPGTSGRDEQYF; cdr3_nt: TGTGCCAGCAGCCCCGGGACTAGCGGGAGGGACGAGCAGTACTTC
v_call: TRBV30; j_call: TRBJ1-6; clone_size: medium-sized; d_call: NA; cdr3_aa: CAWSWGNSPLHF; cdr3_nt: TGTGCCTGGAGTTGGGGAAATTCACCCCTCCACTTT
v_call: TRBV6-2/TRBV6-3; j_call: TRBJ2-3; clone_size: medium-sized; d_call: NA; cdr3_aa: CASKPGRTDTQYF; cdr3_nt: TGTGCCAGCAAGCCGGGCCGCACAGATACGCAGTATTTT
v_call: TRBV29-1; j_call: TRBJ2-7; clone_size: medium-sized; d_call: NA; cdr3_aa: CSVRVLVVRAYEQYF; cdr3_nt: TGCAGCGTTAGGGTTCTGGTTGTAAGGGCCTACGAGCAGTACTTC
v_call: TRBV6-1; j_call: TRBJ1-4; clone_size: medium-sized; d_call: NA; cdr3_aa: CASSEVRGGGNEKLFF; cdr3_nt: TGTGCCAGCAGTGAAGTCCGGGGAGGTGGTAATGAAAAACTGTTTTTT
v_call: TRBV3-1; j_call: TRBJ2-4; clone_size: medium-sized; d_call: TRBD1; cdr3_aa: CASSQDRARGHVYF; cdr3_nt: TGTGCCAGCAGCCAAGATAGGGCCAGGGGGCACGTCTACTTC
v_call: TRBV4-3; j_call: TRBJ2-4; clone_size: NA; d_call: NA; cdr3_aa: CASSQEVGAPNIQYF; cdr3_nt: TGCGCCAGCAGCCAAGAGGTGGGGGCCCCGAACATTCAGTACTTC
v_call: TRBV7-2; j_call: TRBJ2-1; clone_size: NA; d_call: TRBD2; cdr3_aa: CASSQASGAYNEQFF; cdr3_nt: TGTGCCAGCAGCCAGGCTAGCGGGGCCTACAATGAGCAGTTCTTC
v_call: TRBV12-3/TRBV12-4; j_call: TRBJ1-2; clone_size: many; d_call: NA; cdr3_aa: CASSRHFGYTF; cdr3_nt: TGTGCCAGCAGTCGCCACTTTGGCTACACCTTC
v_call: TRBV28; j_call: TRBJ2-7; clone_size: NA; d_call: NA; cdr3_aa: CASSAGGSKTYEQYF; cdr3_nt: TGTGCCAGCAGTGCCGGGGGTTCCAAGACCTACGAGCAGTACTTC
v_call: TRBV7-9; j_call: TRBJ1-1; clone_size: many; d_call: NA; cdr3_aa: CASSLGSTEAFF; cdr3_nt: TGTGCCAGCAGCCTGGGGAGCACTGAAGCTTTCTTT
v_call: TRBV5-6; j_call: TRBJ1-4; clone_size: many; d_call: NA; cdr3_aa: CASSLHLIGEKLFF; cdr3_nt: TGTGCCAGCAGCTTGCATTTGATTGGAGAAAAACTGTTTTTT
v_call: TRBV24-1; j_call: TRBJ2-1; clone_size: many; d_call: TRBD2; cdr3_aa: CATSDLTSGRKNEQFF; cdr3_nt: TGTGCCACCAGTGATCTTACTAGCGGGAGGAAAAATGAGCAGTTCTTC
v_call: TRBV4-1; j_call: TRBJ2-5; clone_size: large; d_call: NA; cdr3_aa: CASSQSASEGQETQYF; cdr3_nt: TGCGCCAGCAGCCAAAGTGCGTCAGAAGGTCAAGAGACCCAGTACTTC
v_call: TRBV28; j_call: TRBJ2-3; clone_size: NA; d_call: NA; cdr3_aa: CASSLNADTQYF; cdr3_nt: TGTGCCAGCAGTTTAAATGCAGATACGCAGTATTTT
v_call: TRBV7-9; j_call: TRBJ2-7; clone_size: few; d_call: TRBD1; cdr3_aa: CASSHPGQTYEQYF; cdr3_nt: TGTGCCAGCAGCCACCCGGGACAGACCTACGAGCAGTACTTC
v_call: TRBV27; j_call: TRBJ1-1; clone_size: many; d_call: TRBD1; cdr3_aa: CASSISTGVGGLNTEAFF; cdr3_nt: TGTGCCAGCAGTATATCGACAGGGGTAGGGGGTCTGAACACTGAAGCTTTCTTT
v_call: TRBV7-2; j_call: TRBJ1-5; clone_size: NA; d_call: NA; cdr3_aa: CASSSTAYQPQHF; cdr3_nt: TGTGCCAGCAGCTCTACCGCGTATCAGCCCCAGCATTTT